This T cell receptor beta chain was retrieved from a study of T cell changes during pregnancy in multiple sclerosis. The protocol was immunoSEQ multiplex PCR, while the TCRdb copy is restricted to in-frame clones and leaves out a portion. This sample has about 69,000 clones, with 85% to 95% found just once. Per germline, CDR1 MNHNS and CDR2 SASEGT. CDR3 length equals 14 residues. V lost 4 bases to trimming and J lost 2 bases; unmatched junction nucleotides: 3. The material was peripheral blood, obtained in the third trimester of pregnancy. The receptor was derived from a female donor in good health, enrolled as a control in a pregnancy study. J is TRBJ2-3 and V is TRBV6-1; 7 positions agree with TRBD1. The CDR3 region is CASSGTGNTDTQYF. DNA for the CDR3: TGTGCCAGCAGTGGGACAGGAAACACAGATACGCAGTATTTT.